The source of this T cell receptor beta chain is a study of blood T cell repertoires in COVID-19. The wider study: The analysed material was cDNA or gDNA that came from T cells, B-cell-depleted T cells, or PBMCs.

Germline-derived CDR1 and CDR2 are SGHAT and FQNNGV. After removal of 1 base from V and 5 bases from J, the junction contained 9 bases not matched to a gene. This CDR3 has 16 residues. Under the authors' procedure: For nucleated cells, counts were estimated from reference gene primer amplification. Profiling relied on immunoSEQ multiplex PCR, and the TCRdb table lists in-frame clones only, not all of them. The DNA gave D and trimming, while V, J and clone size come from that table. The sample yields about 150,000 clones, 88% seen once. Assignment of participants to cohorts was predicated upon participant-reported clinical history. Each recovered donor of Cohort 3 presented with two negative PCRs, clearance, or symptom resolution.

The chain recombines TRBV11-2 with TRBJ2-5, with 8 bases lining up with TRBD2. What was sequenced was PBMCs or T cells enriched from blood (not recorded which). This TCR was sampled from a woman aged 45-59 years who had recovered from COVID-19. The CDR3 nucleotides are TGTGCCAGCAGCTTAGGAACTGGACTAGCAGTGGAGACCCAGTACTTC. Its protein product is CASSLGTGLAVETQYF.